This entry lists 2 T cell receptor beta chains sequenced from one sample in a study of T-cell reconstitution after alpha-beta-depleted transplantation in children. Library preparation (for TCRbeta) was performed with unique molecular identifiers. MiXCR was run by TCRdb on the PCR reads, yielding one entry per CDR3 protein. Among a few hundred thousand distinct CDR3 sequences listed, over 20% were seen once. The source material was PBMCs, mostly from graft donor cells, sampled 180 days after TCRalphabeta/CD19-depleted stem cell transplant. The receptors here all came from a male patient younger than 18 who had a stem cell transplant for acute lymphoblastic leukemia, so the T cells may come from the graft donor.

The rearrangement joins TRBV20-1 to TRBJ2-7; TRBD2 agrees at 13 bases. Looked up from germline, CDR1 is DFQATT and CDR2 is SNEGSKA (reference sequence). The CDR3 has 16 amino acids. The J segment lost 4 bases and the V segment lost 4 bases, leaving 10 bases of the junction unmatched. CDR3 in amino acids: CSAIDPTSGRSYEQYF. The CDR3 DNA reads TGCAGTGCTATCGACCCGACTAGCGGGAGGAGTTACGAGCAGTACTTC.

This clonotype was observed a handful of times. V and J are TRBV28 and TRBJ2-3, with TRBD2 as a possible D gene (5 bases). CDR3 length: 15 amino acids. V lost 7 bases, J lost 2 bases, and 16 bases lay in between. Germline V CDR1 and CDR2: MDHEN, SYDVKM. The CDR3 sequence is CASIPSGVITDTQYF. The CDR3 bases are TGTGCCAGCATCCCCTCCGGGGTAATCACAGATACGCAGTATTTT.